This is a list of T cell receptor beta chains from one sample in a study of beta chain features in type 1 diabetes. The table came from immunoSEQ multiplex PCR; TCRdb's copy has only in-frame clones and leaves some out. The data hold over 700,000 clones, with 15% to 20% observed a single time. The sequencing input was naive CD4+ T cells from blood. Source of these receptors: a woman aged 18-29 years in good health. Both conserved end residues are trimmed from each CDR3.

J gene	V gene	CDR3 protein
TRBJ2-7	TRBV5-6	ASSLDFHEQY
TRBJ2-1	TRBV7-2	ASSFTGENEQF
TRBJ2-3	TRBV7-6	ASSLESGRDTQY
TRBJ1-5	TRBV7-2	ASSLSKNQPQH
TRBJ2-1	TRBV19	ASSIEIYYNEQF
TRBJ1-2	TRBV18	ASSLLDRGDYGYT
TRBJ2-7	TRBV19	ASSITGQGAEQY
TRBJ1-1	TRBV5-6	ASSLFGAEAF
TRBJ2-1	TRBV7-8	ASSLVSTVYNEQF
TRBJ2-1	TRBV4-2	ASSQARAGLPSSSYNEQF
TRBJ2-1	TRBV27	ASSPGGNEQF
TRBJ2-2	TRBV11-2	ASSRMGTGELF
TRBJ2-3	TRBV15	ATSPGGVGGTDTQY
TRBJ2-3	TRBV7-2	ASSLAGGLSTDTQY
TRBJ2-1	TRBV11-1	ASSPRTSGRNNEQF
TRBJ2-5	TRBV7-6	ASSRLGETQY
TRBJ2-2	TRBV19	ASSQGGRGGELF
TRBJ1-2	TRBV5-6	ASSLRQGYGYT
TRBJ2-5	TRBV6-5	ASSPWTQETQY
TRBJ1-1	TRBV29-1	SVKNLNTEAF
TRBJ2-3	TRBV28	ASSLPGGGTDTQY
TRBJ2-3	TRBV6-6	ASSFGQSTDTQY
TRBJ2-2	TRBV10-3	ATTGTRDTGELF
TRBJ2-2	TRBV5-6	ASSSDPWQNTGELF
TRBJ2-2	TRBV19	ASSTFSGANTGELF
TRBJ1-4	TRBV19	ASRPEGPRTEKLF
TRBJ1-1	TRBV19	ASSIEVARRAF
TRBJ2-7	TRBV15	ATSRTEPSYEQY
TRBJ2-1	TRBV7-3	ASSLMRELNNEQF
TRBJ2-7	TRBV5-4	ASSSRGVARSSYEQY
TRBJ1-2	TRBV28	ASSLIVGGVEGGYT
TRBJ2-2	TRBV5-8	ASSLGLAGTGELF
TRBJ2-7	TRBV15	ATSDTRQVWDVYEQY
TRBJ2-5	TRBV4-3	ASSQDASGEKTQY
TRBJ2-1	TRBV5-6	ASSFYNNEQF
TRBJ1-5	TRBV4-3	ASSQGPEGDQPQH
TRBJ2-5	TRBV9	ASSVERDGTQY
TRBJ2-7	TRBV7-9	ASSLGTGGSYEQY
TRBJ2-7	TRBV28	ASSPNYEQY
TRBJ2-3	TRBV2	ASTREGLDTQY